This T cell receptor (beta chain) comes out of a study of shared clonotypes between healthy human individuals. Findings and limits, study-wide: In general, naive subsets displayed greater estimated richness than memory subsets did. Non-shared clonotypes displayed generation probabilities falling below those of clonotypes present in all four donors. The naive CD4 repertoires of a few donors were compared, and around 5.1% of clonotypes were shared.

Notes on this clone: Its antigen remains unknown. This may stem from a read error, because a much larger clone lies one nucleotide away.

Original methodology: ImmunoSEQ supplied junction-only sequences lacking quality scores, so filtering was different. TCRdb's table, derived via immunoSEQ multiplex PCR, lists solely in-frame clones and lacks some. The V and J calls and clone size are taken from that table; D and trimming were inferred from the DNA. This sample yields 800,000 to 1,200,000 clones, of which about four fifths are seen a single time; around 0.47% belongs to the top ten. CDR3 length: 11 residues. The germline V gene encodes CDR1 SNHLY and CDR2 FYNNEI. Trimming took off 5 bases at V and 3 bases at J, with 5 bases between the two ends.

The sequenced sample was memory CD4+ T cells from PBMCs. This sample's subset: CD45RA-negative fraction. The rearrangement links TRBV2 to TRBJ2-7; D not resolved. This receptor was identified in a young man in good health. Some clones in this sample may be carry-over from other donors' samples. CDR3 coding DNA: TGTGCCAGCAGTCTGGGCTACGAGCAGTACTTC. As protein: CASSLGYEQYF.